This section outlines one T cell receptor (beta chain) sequence together with its context. The sample originates from a study of blood T cell repertoires in COVID-19. About the study: The origin of the acute and convalescent COVID-19 samples was the United States, Italy and Spain. In each case, the material was cDNA or gDNA derived from T cells, B-cell-depleted T cells, or PBMCs.

This table comes from immunoSEQ multiplex PCR, and its TCRdb copy is limited to in-frame clones, with some not included. Of 200,000 to 250,000 clones listed, just over 85% were seen once; the top ten hold around 1.7%. Residents of 24 US areas, aged roughly 18 to 89 years, made up the participants. Donors in Cohort 3 who had recovered were those with two negative PCRs, healthcare professional clearance, or resolution of their symptoms. The CDR3 totals 13 residues. Germline CDR1 and CDR2: MNHEY and SVGAGI. V lost 5 bases to trimming and J lost 3 bases; unmatched junction nucleotides: 3. This TCR derives from a man aged 40-55 years who had recovered from COVID-19. The rearrangement uses TRBV6-5 and TRBJ1-2; 7 positions agree with TRBD1. Sequencing was done on a sample of PBMCs or T cells enriched from blood (not recorded which). The CDR3 sequence: CASSTGQDYGYTF. In DNA, the CDR3 is TGTGCCAGCAGTACAGGACAGGACTATGGCTACACCTTC.